The 9 T cell receptor beta chains reported below all come from one sample, sequenced in a study of molecular identifiers for immune sequencing clone quantification. One entry per CDR3 protein results from TCRdb running MiXCR on the PCR reads. The data show tens of thousands of distinct CDR3 sequences, around a sixth seen once. Sequencing was carried out using naive CD8+ T cells from blood, with Jurkat cell RNA spiked in. Subset described: FACS-sorted CD8+CD4-CCR7+CD45RA+ naive T cells. Receptors originate from a human donor in good health. Some libraries in this study had Jurkat cell RNA spiked in.

V is TRBV19 and J is TRBJ1-1, with unresolved D. V lost 8 bases, J lost 4 bases, and 14 bases lay in between. This CDR3 is built from 13 residues. Looked up from germline, CDR1 is LNHDA and CDR2 is SQIVND (reference sequence). CDR3 sequence: CASSLVGSTEAFF. The CDR3 region has the DNA TGTGCCAGTTCCCTTGTGGGGTCCACTGAAGCTTTCTTT.

The V and J genes are TRBV2 and TRBJ1-5; no clear D. V gave up 4 bases and J gave up 4 bases, with 8 bases separating them. This CDR3 contains 13 residues. CDR1 SNHLY and CDR2 FYNNEI come from the germline V gene. CDR3 coding DNA: TGTGCCAGCAGTGTCTGGGCAAATCAGCCCCAGCATTTT. Protein sequence: CASSVWANQPQHF.

In its sample, this clonotype was seen many times. The rearrangement uses TRBV10-3 and TRBJ2-7; D is possibly TRBD1 (5 bases). The CDR3 is 12 amino acids. V was trimmed by 11 bases and J by 5 bases, leaving 16 bases between them. Germline V lookup: CDR1 ENHRY, CDR2 SYGVKD. This CDR3 is CAAGPGPDEQYF. The CDR3 DNA sequence: TGTGCCGCAGGGCCAGGGCCGGACGAGCAGTACTTC.

The V and J genes are TRBV5-5 and TRBJ2-5, with D unresolved. The ends were cut back, 0 bases at V and 5 bases at J, with 17 bases in the middle. Germline values: CDR1 SGHKS, CDR2 YYEKEE (reference sequence). There are 16 residues in the CDR3. The CDR3 bases are TGTGCCAGCAGCTTGGTTGTTGGCCAGGTCAGGGAGACCCAGTACTTC. Its translation: CASSLVVGQVRETQYF.

This clonotype was picked up many times. This chain connects TRBV10-3 to TRBJ2-2, with 14 positions matching TRBD2. The CDR3 covers 18 residues. Germline V gives CDR1 ENHRY, CDR2 SYGVKD. Germline trimming cut 3 bases from V and 2 bases from J; bases unmatched to any gene: 5. The CDR3 loop reads CAISEPTSGRANTGELFF. The CDR3 DNA reads TGTGCCATCAGTGAACCGACTAGCGGGAGGGCCAACACCGGGGAGCTGTTTTTT.

This clonotype came up many times. The chain recombines TRBV9 with TRBJ1-1; TRBD1 agrees at 7 bases. The CDR3 spans 14 residues. V lost 0 bases to trimming and J lost 2 bases; unmatched junction nucleotides: 1. Germline V gene lookup returns CDR1 SGDLS and CDR2 YYNGEE. As DNA, the CDR3 is TGTGCCAGCAGCGTAGGGGACAGTAACACTGAAGCTTTCTTT. This encodes CASSVGDSNTEAFF.

In this sample, this clonotype turned up many times. The rearrangement joins TRBV19 to TRBJ1-6, with D unresolved. The ends were cut back, 0 bases at V and 7 bases at J, with 13 bases in the middle. Germline V gene sequence: CDR1 LNHDA, CDR2 SQIVND (reference sequence). CDR3 size: 16 residues. CDR3 DNA: TGTGCCAGTAGTATAGACGCTTTGGGCATCAATTCACCCCTCCACTTT. This sequence encodes CASSIDALGINSPLHF. Full variable domain (missing parts from reference TRBV19 and TRBJ1-6): DGGITQSPKYLFRKEGQNVTLSCEQNLNHDAMYWYRQDPGQGLRLIYYSQIVNDFQKGDIAEGYSVSREKKESFPLTVTSAQKNPTAFYLCASSIDALGINSPLHFGNGTRLTVT.

Comment on this clonotype: With a much larger clone just one base away, this may be a read error. CDR3 in DNA: TGTGCCAGCAGCTCGGTCAGGGACGGAGATACGCAGTATTTT. It specifies CASSSVRDGDTQYF. J is TRBJ2-3 and V is TRBV11-2; D assignment may be TRBD1 or TRBD2 (5 bases each). The CDR3 is made up of 14 amino acids. The V gene lost 4 bases and the J gene lost 5 bases, with 13 bases spanning the gap. Germline V gives CDR1 SGHAT, CDR2 FQNNGV.

This clonotype showed up many times. This chain joins TRBV5-5 and TRBJ2-2, with D maybe TRBD2 (5 bases). Trimming cost V 0 bases and J 6 bases, with 24 bases left between them. The CDR3 is 19 residues long. Germline V gene sequence: CDR1 SGHKS, CDR2 YYEKEE (reference sequence). The DNA of the CDR3 is TGTGCCAGCAGCTTGGCAGCTCTTATAGCGAGGCATAGTGCCGGGGAGCTGTTTTTT. Residues: CASSLAALIARHSAGELFF.